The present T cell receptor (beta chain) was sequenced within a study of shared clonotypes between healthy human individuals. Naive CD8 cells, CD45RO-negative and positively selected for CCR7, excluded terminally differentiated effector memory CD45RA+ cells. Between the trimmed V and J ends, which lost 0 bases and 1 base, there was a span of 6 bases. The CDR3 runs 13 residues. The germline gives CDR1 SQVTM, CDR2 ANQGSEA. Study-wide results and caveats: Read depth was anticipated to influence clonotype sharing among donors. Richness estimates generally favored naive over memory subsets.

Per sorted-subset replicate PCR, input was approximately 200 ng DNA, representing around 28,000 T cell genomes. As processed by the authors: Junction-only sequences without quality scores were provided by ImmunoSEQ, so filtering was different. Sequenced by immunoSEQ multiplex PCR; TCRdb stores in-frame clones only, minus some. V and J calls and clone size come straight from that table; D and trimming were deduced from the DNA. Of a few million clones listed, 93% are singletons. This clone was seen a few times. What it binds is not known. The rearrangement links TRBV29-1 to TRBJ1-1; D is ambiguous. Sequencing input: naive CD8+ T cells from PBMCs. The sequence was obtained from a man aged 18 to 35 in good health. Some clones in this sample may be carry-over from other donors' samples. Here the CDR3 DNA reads TGCAGCGTTGAAGACGGCAGGAACACTGAAGCTTTCTTT. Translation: CSVEDGRNTEAFF.